Listed below are T cell receptor beta chains from one sample, sequenced in a study of blood T cell repertoires in COVID-19. The assay was immunoSEQ multiplex PCR, and TCRdb's table has in-frame clones only and misses some. The repertoire includes 310,000 or so clones, 89% of them detected once, and over 9% sits in the top ten. Sequenced sample: PBMCs or T cells enriched from blood (not recorded which). The receptors were sampled from a woman between 40 and 50 years old who had recovered from COVID-19. Both conserved end residues are part of each CDR3. Each record gives: J gene, clone size, V gene, D gene, CDR3 DNA, CDR3 protein. The D gene is left open where the match is weak. Clone size, where shown, is once, few, many, or a class for clones that have expanded.

>TRBJ1-2|.|TRBV19|.
TGTGCCAGTAGTAGTGGGGGGAGATCGTATGGCTACACCTTC
CASSSGGRSYGYTF
>TRBJ1-6|few|TRBV4-2|TRBD1
TGTGCCAGCAGCCATGGTAGGACAGGGAGGGATTCACCCCTCCACTTT
CASSHGRTGRDSPLHF
>TRBJ2-3|once|TRBV18|.
TGTGCCAGCTCACCACCGGAGAGGGATACGCAGTATTTT
CASSPPERDTQYF
>TRBJ2-7|once|TRBV11-2|TRBD2
TGTGCCGGCAGCTTAGGACTAGCGGGAGGTTACGAGCAGTACTTC
CAGSLGLAGGYEQYF
>TRBJ2-3|.|TRBV7-3|.
TGTGCCAGCAGCTTATCGGGGGAGGAGGGCGATACGCAGTATTTT
CASSLSGEEGDTQYF
>TRBJ1-4|once|TRBV7-6|.
TGTGCCAGCAGGAGGGGGACAAATAATGAAAAACTGTTTTTT
CASRRGTNNEKLFF
>TRBJ1-2|.|TRBV6-7|.
TGTGCCAGCAGTTACTGGCCTTGGGAGGGCTTATATGGCTACACCTTC
CASSYWPWEGLYGYTF
>TRBJ1-5|.|TRBV6-5|.
TGTGCCAGCAGTTACGGGGCCGAGGGGGATCAGCCCCAGCATTTT
CASSYGAEGDQPQHF
>TRBJ2-7|.|TRBV7-2|TRBD2
TGTGCCAGCAGCTTAGTAGCTGGGACTACCTACGAGCAGTACTTC
CASSLVAGTTYEQYF
>TRBJ2-6|.|TRBV11-3|.
TGTGCCAGCACCAACGGTGGGGCCAACGTCCTGACTTTC
CASTNGGANVLTF
>TRBJ1-4|.|TRBV11-2|.
TGTGCCAGCAGCTTATTGGGACTGCCTAATGAAAAACTGTTTTTT
CASSLLGLPNEKLFF
>TRBJ2-7|.|TRBV6-6|TRBD2
TGTGCCAGCAGACGGACTAGCGGCCCCTACGAGCAGTACTTC
CASRRTSGPYEQYF
>TRBJ1-5|.|TRBV4-1|TRBD1
TGCGCCAGCAGCCAGCACGACTCACAGGGGAGCAATCAGCCCCAGCATTTT
CASSQHDSQGSNQPQHF
>TRBJ1-2|.|TRBV9|TRBD1
TGTGCCAGCAGCGGTGGACAGGAGATCTATGGCTACACCTTC
CASSGGQEIYGYTF
>TRBJ2-7|.|TRBV29-1|.
TGCAGCGTTGAAGATAAGGAGGCGGAATCCTACGAGCAGTACTTC
CSVEDKEAESYEQYF
>TRBJ2-7|.|TRBV18|TRBD1
TGTGCCAGCTCACCACGGACAGGGTCGGGCGAGCAGTACTTC
CASSPRTGSGEQYF
>TRBJ1-2|.|TRBV30|.
TGTGCCTGGAGGAAGCTCTGGGCTTATGGCTACACCTTC
CAWRKLWAYGYTF
>TRBJ1-1|.|TRBV19|.
TGTGCCAGTAGTAGGACGGGAATGAACACTGAAGCTTTCTTT
CASSRTGMNTEAFF
>TRBJ2-2|.|TRBV3-1/TRBV3-2|TRBD1
TGTGCCAGCAGACCGGACAGGGGGCTGGTGACCGGGGAGCTGTTTTTT
CASRPDRGLVTGELFF
>TRBJ2-2|.|TRBV5-1|.
TGCGCCAGCAGAAAAATAACTAGCAACACCGGGGAGCTGTTTTTT
CASRKITSNTGELFF
>TRBJ2-7|.|TRBV10-1|.
TGCGCCAGCAGTGATCGGGGGACGAGGGGGCAGTACTTC
CASSDRGTRGQYF
>TRBJ2-6|.|TRBV28|.
TGTGCCAGCAGCCGAGGGGGTTCAGGGGCCAACGTCCTGACTTTC
CASSRGGSGANVLTF
>TRBJ1-1|.|TRBV5-4|TRBD1
TGTGCCAGCAGCCCGATGACAGGGCCCCTGGGAACTGAAGCTTTCTTT
CASSPMTGPLGTEAFF
>TRBJ2-1|.|TRBV7-9|.
TGTGCCAGCAGCTTAGGGACTTATTCTGAGCAGTTCTTC
CASSLGTYSEQFF
>TRBJ2-4|.|TRBV11-3|.
TGTGCCAGCAGCTTCGGGTGGAACATTCAGTACTTC
CASSFGWNIQYF
>TRBJ1-1|.|TRBV25-1|.
TGTGCCAGCAGTGAAGATCAGGGCAGGGGCAAAGCTTTCTTT
CASSEDQGRGKAFF
>TRBJ2-7|.|TRBV5-8|TRBD2
TGTGCCAGCAGCTTCGGGACTAGCGGGGACGAGCAGTACTTC
CASSFGTSGDEQYF
>TRBJ2-2|.|TRBV25-1|.
TGTGCCAGTAGCGTGGGTCCCACCGGGGAGCTGTTTTTT
CASSVGPTGELFF
>TRBJ2-2|once|TRBV7-9|.
TGTGCCAGCAGCTTAGCGAGCCCCTCAAACACCGGGGAGCTGTTTTTT
CASSLASPSNTGELFF
>TRBJ2-5|.|TRBV27|.
TGTGCCAGCAGTGGCCGACAGGCGTACCAAGAGACCCAGTACTTC
CASSGRQAYQETQYF
>TRBJ1-4|.|TRBV18|.
TGTGCCAGCTCACCAAGGCAGGCTAATGAAAAACTGTTTTTT
CASSPRQANEKLFF
>TRBJ1-4|few|TRBV6-6|.
TGTGCCAGCAGTTACTCCGGTCCAGGGCTGGAAAAACTGTTTTTT
CASSYSGPGLEKLFF
>TRBJ1-5|.|TRBV5-5|TRBD1
TGTGCCAGCAGCTTGGCCGGGGGACAGGCCAGCAATCAGCCCCAGCATTTT
CASSLAGGQASNQPQHF
>TRBJ1-5|.|TRBV27|.
TGTGCCAGCAGTTGGGCATTAAGTCAGCCCCAGCATTTT
CASSWALSQPQHF
>TRBJ2-7|once|TRBV28|TRBD1
TGTGCCAGCAGTTTCTCCTTGAAGACAGGGGAAGAGCAGTACTTC
CASSFSLKTGEEQYF
>TRBJ1-1|.|TRBV29-1|TRBD1
TGCAGCGCTATGGGACAGGAAGCTTTCTTT
CSAMGQEAFF
>TRBJ1-1|.|TRBV19|.
TGTGCCAGTAGTATTGGGGGAGGGAACACTGAAGCTTTCTTT
CASSIGGGNTEAFF
>TRBJ1-2|.|TRBV28|.
TGTGCCAGCAGTCTAGTGGACACATATGGCTACACCTTC
CASSLVDTYGYTF
>TRBJ2-7|.|TRBV11-2|.
TGTGCCAGCAGCTTTCGGACAGCACGCTACGAGCAGTACTTC
CASSFRTARYEQYF
>TRBJ2-6|.|TRBV24-1|.
TGTGCCACCAGTGACAACCGGGGGGCCAACGTCCTGACTTTC
CATSDNRGANVLTF
>TRBJ2-2|.|TRBV30|TRBD2
TGTGCCTGGAGTGGTTTAGCGGGAGTCGGCACCGGGGAGCTGTTTTTT
CAWSGLAGVGTGELFF
>TRBJ1-5|.|TRBV19|.
TGTGCCAGTAGTACCTCATCCCCCGGTCCGTATAGCAATCAGCCCCAGCATTTT
CASSTSSPGPYSNQPQHF
>TRBJ2-3|.|TRBV7-3|.
TGTGCCAGCAGCGTCTACGGTAAACCCTTGACAGATACGCAGTATTTT
CASSVYGKPLTDTQYF
>TRBJ1-1|once|TRBV24-1|.
TGTGCCACCAGTGACCCACGTCGCGCTGAAGCTTTCTTT
CATSDPRRAEAFF
>TRBJ1-1|.|TRBV7-9|TRBD1
TGTGCCAGCAGCTTATTAATTGGGCAGGGGGCCGGTGAAGCTTTCTTT
CASSLLIGQGAGEAFF
>TRBJ1-2|.|TRBV20-1|.
TGCAGTGCTCAGAGGGTTTCCACCTTC
CSAQRVSTF
>TRBJ2-3|.|TRBV15|.
TGTGCCACCAGCAGAGATGAGAATACGCAGTATTTT
CATSRDENTQYF
>TRBJ1-4|.|TRBV11-2|TRBD1
TGTGCCAGCAGCTTTCAGGGGGGAGAAAAACTGTTTTTT
CASSFQGGEKLFF
>TRBJ1-6|.|TRBV19|TRBD1
TGTGCCAGTAGGCCCCTCCGGGACAGGGATTCACCCCTCCACTTT
CASRPLRDRDSPLHF
>TRBJ2-1|.|TRBV11-3|TRBD1
TGTGCCAGCAGCCGAGAAGGGACAGGGGACGCACCTTTACAGAATGAGCAGTTCTTC
CASSREGTGDAPLQNEQFF
>TRBJ2-2|few|TRBV19|.
TGTGCCAGTTTGGGGGGAAATGGGGAGCTGTTTTTT
CASLGGNGELFF